Here is one T cell receptor beta chain with its context. The same CDR3 arises from other DNA sequences in this sample as well. Clones were read by immunoSEQ multiplex PCR, and TCRdb kept only the in-frame ones, dropping some. This table has some 2,500,000 clones, under 95% appearing once. The data were obtained in a study of shared clonotypes between healthy human individuals. Adult donors, all healthy and HIV-negative, had no recent acute infections or vaccinations. The V end lost 0 bases, the J end lost 0 bases, and 7 bases lay between the germline ends. The germline gives CDR1 SGDLS, CDR2 YYNGEE. The CDR3 has 15 residues.

The sample taken for sequencing was naive CD4+ T cells from PBMCs. Specified subset: CD45RA+ positively selected. This TCR derives from a man aged 18 to 29 in good health. Some clones in this sample may be carry-over from other donors' samples. The chain has TRBV9 and TRBJ2-1; weak D call: TRBD2 (6 bases). The CDR3 DNA follows: TGTGCCAGCAGCGTAGGGAGGGCCTCCTACAATGAGCAGTTCTTC. Encoded protein: CASSVGRASYNEQFF. Full variable domain (rest looked up from reference TRBV9 and TRBJ2-1): DSGVTQTPKHLITATGQRVTLRCSPRSGDLSVYWYQQSLDQGLQFLIQYYNGEERAKGNILERFSAQQFPDLHSELNLSSLELGDSALYFCASSVGRASYNEQFFGPGTRLTVL.